This record looks at one T cell receptor beta chain sequence and its context. The antigen remains unidentified. The data are from a study of cytomegalovirus exposure and HLA in healthy donors. CDR1 and CDR2 (germline): MNHNS, SASEGT. V lost 0 bases and J 1 base, leaving 12 bases between the germline ends. The CDR3 has 16 amino acids. The primer mix had 60 Vbeta and 13 Jbeta primers. The repertoire was sequenced with immunoSEQ multiplex PCR; TCRdb's copy has only in-frame clones and lacks some. The table has about 190,000 clones, over 70% seen once. Overall study results and limits: Immune exposure information available was restricted to CMV serostatus. TCR beta chains numbering 164 were designated cytomegalovirus-associated. In an earlier analysis, most TCR beta V segments were productive about 87% or about 30% of the time.

This receptor was taken from a woman younger than 30 in good health and CMV-seronegative. The chain uses TRBV6-1 and TRBJ2-5, with D perhaps matching TRBD1 (5 bases). Sequencing was carried out using PBMCs. The CDR3 coding sequence is TGTGCCAGCAGTGAAGCGCTGGGGCAGTTCCAAGAGACCCAGTACTTC. Residues: CASSEALGQFQETQYF.